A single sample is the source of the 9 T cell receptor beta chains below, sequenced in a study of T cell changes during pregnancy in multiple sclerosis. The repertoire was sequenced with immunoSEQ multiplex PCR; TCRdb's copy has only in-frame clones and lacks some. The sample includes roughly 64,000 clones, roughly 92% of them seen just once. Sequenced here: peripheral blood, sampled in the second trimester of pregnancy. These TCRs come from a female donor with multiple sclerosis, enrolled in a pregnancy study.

The CDR3 bases are TGTGCCAGCTCACCGAGACAGGGGTCAGATACGCAGTATTTT. Translating gives CASSPRQGSDTQYF. The chain uses TRBV18 and TRBJ2-3; TRBD1 agrees at 8 bases. J lost 4 bases, V lost 3 bases, and 3 bases had no gene match. The CDR3 sequence is 14 residues long. The germline V gene has CDR1 KGHSH and CDR2 LQKENI.

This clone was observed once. CDR3 bases: TGCGCCAGCAGTGGGACTAGCGGAAGCTCTGGGGCCAACGTCCTGACTTTC. Translation: CASSGTSGSSGANVLTF. The gene calls are TRBV10-2 and TRBJ2-6; 10 bases agree with TRBD2. The ends lost 4 bases at V and 0 bases at J; junction bases unmatched: 3. The CDR3 is 17 amino acids. The germline V gene has CDR1 WSHSY and CDR2 SAAADI.

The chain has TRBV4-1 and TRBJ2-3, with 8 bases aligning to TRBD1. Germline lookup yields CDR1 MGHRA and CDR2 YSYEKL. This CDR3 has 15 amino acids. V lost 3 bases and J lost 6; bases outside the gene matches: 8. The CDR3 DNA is TGCGCCAGCAGCCAGAACAGGGGGGAGGTGGATACGCAGTATTTT. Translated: CASSQNRGEVDTQYF.

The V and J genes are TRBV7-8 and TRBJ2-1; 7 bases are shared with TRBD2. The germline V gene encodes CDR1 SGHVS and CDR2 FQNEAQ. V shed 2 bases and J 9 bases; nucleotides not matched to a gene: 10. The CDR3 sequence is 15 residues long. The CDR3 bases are TGTGCCAGCAGCTTACTAGTGGGAGGGCCGGGTGAGCAGTTCTTC. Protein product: CASSLLVGGPGEQFF. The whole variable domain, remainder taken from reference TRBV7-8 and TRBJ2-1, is GAGVSQSPRYKVAKRGQDVALRCDPISGHVSLFWYQQALGQGPEFLTYFQNEAQLDKSGLPSDRFFAERPEGSVSTLKIQRTQQEDSAVYLCASSLLVGGPGEQFFGPGTRLTVL.

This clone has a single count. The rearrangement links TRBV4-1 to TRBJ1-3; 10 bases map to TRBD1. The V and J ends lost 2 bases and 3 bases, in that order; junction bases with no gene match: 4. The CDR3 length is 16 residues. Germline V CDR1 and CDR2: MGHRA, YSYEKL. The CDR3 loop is CASSQPTGGFGNTIYF. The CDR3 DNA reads TGCGCCAGCAGCCAACCGACAGGGGGCTTTGGAAACACCATATATTTT.

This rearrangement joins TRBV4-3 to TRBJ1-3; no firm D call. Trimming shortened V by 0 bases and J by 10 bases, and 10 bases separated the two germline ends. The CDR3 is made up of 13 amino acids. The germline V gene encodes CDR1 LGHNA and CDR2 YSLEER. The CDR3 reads CASSQDPGWTIYF. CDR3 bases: TGCGCCAGCAGCCAAGATCCAGGCTGGACCATATATTTT.

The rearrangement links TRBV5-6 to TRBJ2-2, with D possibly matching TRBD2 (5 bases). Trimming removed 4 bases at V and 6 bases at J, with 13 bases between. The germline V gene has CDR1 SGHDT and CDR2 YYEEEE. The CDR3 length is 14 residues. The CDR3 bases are TGTGCCAGCAGCCAGCTAGCTTTTGCCGGGGAGCTGTTTTTT. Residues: CASSQLAFAGELFF.

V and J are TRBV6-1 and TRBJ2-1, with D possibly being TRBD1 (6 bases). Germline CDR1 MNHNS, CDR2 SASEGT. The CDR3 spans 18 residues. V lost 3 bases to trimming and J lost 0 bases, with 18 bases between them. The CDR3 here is CASSETTHDRHSYNEQFF. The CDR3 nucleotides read TGTGCCAGCAGTGAGACTACCCACGACAGGCACTCCTACAATGAGCAGTTCTTC.

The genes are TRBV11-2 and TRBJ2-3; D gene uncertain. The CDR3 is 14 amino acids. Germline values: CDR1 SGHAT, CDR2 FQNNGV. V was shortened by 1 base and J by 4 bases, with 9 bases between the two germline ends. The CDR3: CASSLGGIADTQYF. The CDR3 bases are TGTGCCAGCAGCTTAGGCGGAATCGCAGATACGCAGTATTTT.